Shown below are 21 T cell receptor beta chains from a single sample sequenced in a study of T and B cells in COVID-19 patients (dated by TCRdb to the early 2020s). Genomic DNA extracted from blood was used in amounts of about 250-550 ng for amplification of TRB repertoires. Instrument used: Illumina MiSeq. Multiplex PCR with BIOMED2 TRB-A/B primer pools was used to amplify TRB rearrangements. TCRdb trimmed public reads at Q25 via fastp, called clones via MiXCR and kept in-frame beta chains. Every entry covers one CDR3 protein and lists the most common genes and DNA from its rows. Counted in this sample were around 3,000 distinct CDR3 sequences; 21% of them appeared once. The biggest ten clones account for roughly a fifth of the sample. The source material was blood. The receptor set was obtained from a human donor with active COVID-19.

In this sample, this clonotype is medium-sized. The chain recombines TRBV6-2 or TRBV6-3 with TRBJ2-3, with 7 bases aligning to TRBD2. Germline V CDR1 and CDR2: MNHEY, SVGEGT. This CDR3 has 16 residues. Trimming took 8 bases from V and 4 from J; bases not matched to a gene: 15. CDR3 amino acids: CASPPGGAGTSDTQYF. The CDR3 bases are TGTGCCAGCCCCCCTGGGGGAGCGGGAACGTCAGATACGCAGTATTTT.

V usage is TRBV6-2 or TRBV6-3 and J usage is TRBJ1-1, with D unclear. CDR3 length: 13 residues. The V gene's germline CDR1 is MNHEY and CDR2 SVGEGT. V was shortened by 7 bases and J by 3 bases, with 12 bases between the two germline ends. The DNA for the CDR3 is TGTGCCAGCACTCCCGAGCCGGACACTGAAGCTTTCTTT. It encodes CASTPEPDTEAFF.

This clonotype ranks as large. V gene TRBV11-3 combines with J gene TRBJ2-2; D gene uncertain. The CDR3 is 15 residues long. V was shortened by 5 bases and J by 0 bases, with 10 bases between the two germline ends. Germline CDR1 is SGHNT and CDR2 is YENEEA. The CDR3 DNA reads TGTGCCAGCAGCACTTCAGGCACGAACACCGGGGAGCTGTTTTTT. It codes for CASSTSGTNTGELFF.

The gene calls are TRBV11-3 and TRBJ1-1; D remains unclear. This CDR3 spans 12 amino acids. The V and J ends lost 1 base and 6 bases respectively, with 6 bases between them. Germline CDR1 SGHNT, CDR2 YENEEA. DNA for the CDR3: TGTGCCAGCAGCTTAGCTTACGCTGAAGCTTTCTTT. This encodes CASSLAYAEAFF.

The sample holds a few counts of this clonotype. The gene calls are TRBV20-1 and TRBJ2-2; TRBD2 might be the D (5 bases). There are 13 residues in the CDR3. CDR1 and CDR2 from the germline V gene are DFQATT and SNEGSKA (reference sequence). The V end lost 3 bases, the J end lost 4 bases, and 9 bases lay between the germline ends. The CDR3 coding sequence is TGCAGTGCTAGTCAGACTACCACCGGGGAGCTGTTTTTT. Residues: CSASQTTTGELFF.

By share, this clonotype ranks as medium-sized. The V and J genes are TRBV19 and TRBJ1-3, with D perhaps matching TRBD1 (5 bases). The CDR3 extends over 13 amino acids. V gave up 8 bases and J gave up 2 bases, with 10 bases separating them. Germline CDR1 reads LNHDA; CDR2 reads SQIVND (reference sequence). CDR3 amino acids: CASLGGPGNTIYF. The CDR3 region has the DNA TGTGCCAGTTTGGGGGGTCCTGGAAACACCATATATTTT.

By sample share, this clonotype is medium-sized (0.01 to 0.1%). The gene calls are TRBV29-1 and TRBJ1-2, with 10 bases fitting TRBD1. The CDR3 totals 12 residues. Trimming removed 5 bases from V and 8 bases from J; junction bases left unmatched: 5. Germline CDR1 SQVTM, CDR2 ANQGSEA. CDR3: CSVPGQGEGYTF. CDR3 nucleotide sequence: TGCAGCGTTCCCGGACAGGGGGAGGGCTACACCTTC.

This clonotype is medium-sized. This sequence joins TRBV6-1 and TRBJ1-5; D not certain. Per germline, CDR1 MNHNS and CDR2 SASEGT. V lost 7 bases to trimming and J lost 0 bases, with 19 bases between them. The CDR3 contains 17 residues. The CDR3 DNA reads as TGTGCCAGCAATTACGAGGCACGGCAGAATAGCAATCAGCCCCAGCATTTT. Encoded protein: CASNYEARQNSNQPQHF.

This clonotype has a handful of counts. This chain joins TRBV5-5 and TRBJ1-2; 8 bases are shared with TRBD1. Trimming at V came to 0 bases and at J to 5 bases, leaving 6 bases not matched to a gene. The germline CDR1 and CDR2 sequences are SGHKS and YYEKEE (reference sequence). The CDR3 covers 15 residues. The CDR3 is CASSLDAGGAYGYTF. The CDR3 DNA reads TGTGCCAGCAGCTTGGATGCAGGGGGCGCGTATGGCTACACCTTC. Using reference TRBV5-5 and TRBJ1-2 for the parts outside the CDR3, the full variable domain is DAGVTQSPTHLIKTRGQQVTLRCSPISGHKSVSWYQQVLGQGPQFIFQYYEKEERGRGNFPDRFSARQFPNYSSELNVNALLLGDSALYLCASSLDAGGAYGYTFGSGTRLTVV.

By share, this clonotype ranks as medium-sized (0.01 to 0.1%). This chain uses TRBV6-5 with TRBJ2-1; the D is unclear. Germline V CDR1 and CDR2: MNHEY, SVGAGI. V dropped 5 bases and J dropped 0 bases, with 11 bases sitting between them. This CDR3 contains 15 residues. CDR3 nucleotide sequence: TGTGCCAGCAGTAGTCCGAGCAGCTCCTACAATGAGCAGTTCTTC. This encodes CASSSPSSSYNEQFF.

By proportion, this clonotype is medium-sized (0.01 to 0.1%). The V and J genes are TRBV6-1 and TRBJ2-1, with D tentatively TRBD1 (5 bases). This CDR3 spans 13 amino acids. The germline gives CDR1 MNHNS, CDR2 SASEGT. The V gene lost 3 bases and the J gene lost 7 bases, with 10 bases spanning the gap. The CDR3 loop reads CASSDGSGNEQFF. DNA for the CDR3: TGTGCCAGCAGTGACGGATCAGGGAATGAGCAGTTCTTC.

This clonotype is medium-sized within its sample. The rearrangement uses TRBV19 and TRBJ1-5; 9 bases are shared with TRBD1. Trimming cost V 4 bases and J 5 bases; bases outside gene matches: 6. The CDR3 contains 15 residues. The germline V gene encodes CDR1 LNHDA and CDR2 SQIVND (reference sequence). The CDR3 DNA follows: TGTGCCAGTAGTACTTACAGGGGGCAGGATCAGCCCCAGCATTTT. Its protein product is CASSTYRGQDQPQHF. The variable domain in full, with the rest retrieved from reference TRBV19 and TRBJ1-5, is DGGITQSPKYLFRKEGQNVTLSCEQNLNHDAMYWYRQDPGQGLRLIYYSQIVNDFQKGDIAEGYSVSREKKESFPLTVTSAQKNPTAFYLCASSTYRGQDQPQHFGDGTRLSIL.

Points on this clonotype: With a much larger clone just one base away, this may be a read error. The gene calls are TRBV6-1 and TRBJ2-7; possible D gene TRBD1, 5 bases. This CDR3 comprises 15 residues. Germline V gene sequence: CDR1 MNHNS, CDR2 SASEGT. Trimming left V 3 bases short and J 0 bases short, with 12 bases between. The CDR3 protein is CASSESGRASYEQYF. Written as DNA, the CDR3 is TGTGCCAGCAGTGAGTCGGGCAGGGCCTCCTACGAGCAGTACTTC.

This chain uses TRBV7-2 with TRBJ1-3; perhaps TRBD1 as D (5 bases). The CDR3 extends over 16 amino acids. The V gene lost 3 bases and the J gene lost 0 bases, with 12 bases spanning the gap. CDR1 is SGHTA and CDR2 is FQGNSA in the germline V gene. The CDR3 protein is CASSFARADSGNTIYF. The CDR3 DNA follows: TGTGCCAGCAGCTTCGCCAGGGCGGACTCTGGAAACACCATATATTTT.

This clonotype is labeled as medium-sized. The rearrangement uses TRBV18 and TRBJ1-2; TRBD1 is a possible D gene (6 bases). The CDR3 covers 14 residues. V was cut by 4 bases and J by 2 bases, with 11 bases left in between. Germline-derived CDR1 and CDR2 are KGHSH and LQKENI. CDR3 amino acids: CASSLGDTNYGYTF. For the CDR3, the DNA is TGTGCCAGCTCACTGGGGGACACCAACTATGGCTACACCTTC.

Judged by abundance, this clonotype is medium-sized. The chain employs TRBV30 and TRBJ2-5; 10 nucleotides align to TRBD2. Germline assignment: CDR1 GTSNPN and CDR2 SVGIG (reference sequence). This CDR3 comprises 16 residues. Germline trimming cut 0 bases from V and 1 base from J; bases unmatched to any gene: 5. For the CDR3, the DNA is TGTGCCTGGAGTGTTGGGACTAGCGCACTCCAAGAGACCCAGTACTTC. It encodes CAWSVGTSALQETQYF.

This clonotype appeared a few times. The CDR3 DNA is TGTGCCACCAGTGATTGGACTAGCGGGAGCGGAGATACGCAGTATTTT. Its translation is CATSDWTSGSGDTQYF. V gene TRBV24-1 combines with J gene TRBJ2-3; 13 bases are a match to TRBD2. V dropped 2 bases and J dropped 5; count of bases not matched to a gene: 3. The CDR3 loop spans 16 amino acids. The germline gives CDR1 KGHDR, CDR2 SFDVKD.

In its sample, this clonotype ranks as medium-sized (0.01 to 0.1%). The J gene is TRBJ1-5, the V gene TRBV6-2 or TRBV6-3; perhaps TRBD1 as D (5 bases). Trimming removed 1 base from V and 1 base from J, with 5 bases in between. There are 14 residues in the CDR3. Germline CDR1 is MNHEY and CDR2 is SVGEGT. The CDR3 reads CASSYWDSNQPQHF. Written as DNA, the CDR3 is TGTGCCAGCAGTTACTGGGACAGCAATCAGCCCCAGCATTTT.

The chain has TRBV2 and TRBJ1-1; D gene uncertain. The CDR3 is 14 residues long. The germline V and J ends were trimmed by 7 bases and 0 bases, with 12 bases remaining between them. Germline loops: CDR1 SNHLY, CDR2 FYNNEI. The CDR3 DNA reads as TGTGCCAGCATTATACAGAGAATGAACACTGAAGCTTTCTTT. Its translation: CASIIQRMNTEAFF.

Relative to its sample, this clonotype is medium-sized (0.01 to 0.1%). The genes are TRBV6-1 and TRBJ2-2; TRBD1 aligns across 7 bases. CDR1 and CDR2 from the germline V gene are MNHNS and SASEGT. The CDR3 length is 17 residues. With V trimmed by 6 bases and J by 2 bases, 12 bases remained unmatched. The CDR3 spells CASSPSSGQTNTGELFF. CDR3 DNA: TGTGCCAGCAGCCCCAGTTCGGGACAGACAAACACCGGGGAGCTGTTTTTT.

Within the sample, this clonotype is medium-sized. This chain uses TRBV12-3 or TRBV12-4 with TRBJ2-1; 9 nucleotides line up with TRBD1. CDR3 size: 16 residues. V trimming: 2 bases; J trimming: 6 bases; junction bases outside the gene matches: 8. In nucleotides, the CDR3 is TGTGCCAGCAGTTTAATCGGGACAGGGAGAGCCAATGAGCAGTTCTTC. Residues: CASSLIGTGRANEQFF.